This T cell receptor beta chain was sequenced for a study of identical twins. This clonotype was observed at least ten times. Its antigen remains unknown. Template switching introduced a universal primer site, and the cDNA bore unique molecular identifiers. One entry per CDR3 protein results from TCRdb running MiXCR on the 5' RACE reads. This sample has roughly 490,000 distinct CDR3 sequences; 13% to 15% occur once, and the top ten carry approximately 1%. General observations from the study: Abundant beta clonotypes from cord blood bore fewer insertions; memory repertoires lacked this pattern. An excess of low generation probability was shown by twin-shared out-of-frame alpha sequences.

The same data also contributed to another study, on yellow fever vaccine responses in identical twins. This second study notes: Reportedly, the T cell response mounted by twins to vaccine seemed partly convergent, partly personalized.

The receptor's source is a young woman in good health. The sample comprised CD4+ T cells sorted from blood.

The CDR3 bases are TGTGCCAGCAGCCAAGGAGGTAGATACAATGAGCAGTTCTTC. This sequence encodes CASSQGGRYNEQFF. The rearrangement links TRBV3-1 to TRBJ2-1, with D uncertain. V was trimmed by 1 base and J by 4 bases, leaving 8 bases between them. CDR3 length: 14 residues. Germline loops: CDR1 LGHDT, CDR2 YNNKEL (reference sequence).